The 5 T cell receptor beta chains below were found in one sample sequenced in a study of T-cell reconstitution after alpha-beta-depleted transplantation in children. Unique molecular identifiers were incorporated into the prepared TCRbeta library. MiXCR was run by TCRdb on the PCR reads, yielding one entry per CDR3 protein. This sample has about 640,000 distinct CDR3 sequences, with 15% to 20% found just once. Sample: PBMCs from the stem cell graft donor, taken from the stem cell graft. These receptors all come from a human donor who donated a stem cell graft to a child with acute myeloid leukemia.

This clonotype has only one observation. V gene TRBV27 combines with J gene TRBJ2-7; 9 positions agree with TRBD1. Germline V gives CDR1 MNHEY, CDR2 SMNVEV (reference sequence). This CDR3 is built from 15 residues. V was clipped by 3 bases and J by 4 bases; unmatched bases: 7. As DNA, the CDR3 is TGTGCCAGCAGTTTTTTGACAGGGGGAGCATACGAGCAGTACTTC. This codes for CASSFLTGGAYEQYF.

This clonotype was detected ten times or more. The rearrangement links TRBV7-9 to TRBJ1-1; D might be TRBD1 (5 bases). Looked up from germline, CDR1 is SEHNR and CDR2 is FQNEAQ (reference sequence). Trimming cost V 1 base and J 10 bases, with 10 bases left between them. CDR3 length: 12 residues. Here the CDR3 reads CASSLGGRGAFF. The CDR3 coding sequence is TGTGCCAGCAGCTTAGGGGGACGCGGAGCTTTCTTT.

V is TRBV7-9 and J is TRBJ2-7; no clear D gene. With 5 bases removed from V and 3 bases from J, the gap between germline ends came to 11 bases. There are 13 residues in the CDR3. Germline CDR1 reads SEHNR; CDR2 reads FQNEAQ (reference sequence). Written as DNA, the CDR3 is TGTGCCAGCAGCCTCCAGGTAAACTACGAGCAGTACTTC. Its translation: CASSLQVNYEQYF.

This clonotype was detected ten times or more. The chain is built from TRBV5-5 and TRBJ2-3; 8 positions match TRBD1. The CDR3 runs to 14 residues. Germline V CDR1 and CDR2: SGHKS, YYEKEE (reference sequence). V was pared by 7 bases and J by 5 bases, with 9 bases of the junction left unmatched. CDR3 in amino acids: CASRDATGGDTQYF. The CDR3 nucleotides are TGTGCCAGCCGGGACGCTACAGGGGGAGATACGCAGTATTTT.

About this clonotype: This may arise from a read error, as a much more abundant clone is one base away. This chain joins TRBV20-1 and TRBJ1-1, with TRBD1 identical over 8 bases. CDR1 DFQATT and CDR2 SNEGSKA come from the germline V gene (reference sequence). The CDR3 runs 17 residues. The CDR3 DNA is TGCAGTGCTAGAGAGGATAGGACAGGGTTGTGGAACACTGTAGCTTTCTTT. This encodes CSAREDRTGLWNTVAFF.